Here is one T cell receptor (beta chain) with its context. Its target is not known. This record comes from a study of T cells in Graves' hyperthyroidism and ophthalmopathy. Study-wide findings and caveats: Through a model of 13 V-J features, ophthalmopathy was separated from stable hyperthyroidism.

Exclusions: uncontrolled infection, other autoimmune disease, pregnancy, lactation. Fresh peripheral blood, 9.5 to 10 ml of it, supplied the PBMCs. TCR beta CDR3 region amplification was performed from RNA transcripts. With the HTBI primer set, the TCR CDR3 went through a first round of RT-PCR. One entry per CDR3 protein results from TCRdb running MiXCR on the multiplex PCR reads. The sample includes 300,000 to 400,000 distinct CDR3 sequences, 15% to 20% of them seen just once. Looked up from germline, CDR1 is SGHRS and CDR2 is YFSETQ. Trimming took 4 bases from V and 5 from J; bases not matched to a gene: 7. This CDR3 is built from 15 residues.

J is TRBJ2-2 and V is TRBV5-1, with TRBD2 identical over 8 bases. Sequencing input: blood. This clonotype was obtained from a woman aged 45-65 years with Graves' hyperthyroidism. CDR3 nucleotides: TGCGCCAGCAGCCGGGGACTAGATTGGACCGGGGAGCTGTTTTTT. It codes for CASSRGLDWTGELFF.